The sequence of this T cell receptor (beta chain) was determined in a study of cytotoxic CD8 clonotypes in ibrutinib-treated CLL. A remark on this clone: Its antigen is unknown.

Only in-frame clones appear in the TCRdb table, and some are missing; sequencing was by immunoSEQ multiplex PCR. The sample gives a few hundred thousand clones, around 70% of which show up once; 15% to 17% is in the top ten. Points from the study as a whole: Clonality correlated strongly with circulating CD8+ T cells and exceeded age-matched healthy donors at baseline. Under therapy, public clonotypes either contracted or stayed stable, and they were uncommon. The clonality went up when patients responded to ibrutinib and dropped back toward baseline at progression.

The CDR3 is made up of 18 amino acids. V lost 0 bases and J lost 2, with 20 bases in between. The germline V gene has CDR1 SNHLY and CDR2 FYNNEI. Here the sequenced sample was PBMCs, taken after 24 months of ibrutinib treatment. The TCR was taken from a human donor with chronic lymphocytic leukemia. The chain carries TRBV2 and TRBJ2-7; D remains unclear. DNA for the CDR3: TGTGCCAGCAGTGAAGCGGGTCGGCTGGTGTCGAAGGCCTACGAGCAGTACTTC. Its translation is CASSEAGRLVSKAYEQYF.